This TCR beta chain was identified in a study of cytomegalovirus exposure and HLA in healthy donors. General study points: A later analysis by the authors found several of the most significant clusters apparently linked to common viral pathogens.

Per germline, CDR1 GTSNPN and CDR2 SVGIG (reference sequence). The CDR3 length is 14 residues. V lost 1 base, J lost 2 bases, and 12 bases lay in between. Turning to this clone: Its antigen remains unknown.

The PCR contained 60 Vbeta and 13 Jbeta primers. Some clones are missing from TCRdb's copy, which holds only in-frame ones; the method was immunoSEQ multiplex PCR. The sample comprises about 140,000 clones, 76% of which are singletons, and less than 2% rests with the top ten. The rearrangement links TRBV30 to TRBJ2-7; TRBD2 might be the D (7 bases). The sample was PBMCs. This TCR was sampled from a man aged 35 to 55 in good health and CMV-seronegative. The CDR3 sequence is CAWSGSGTPYEQYF. The CDR3 DNA is TGTGCCTGGAGTGGAAGCGGGACACCCTACGAGCAGTACTTC.